This TCR beta chain was documented in a study of CD8+ T cells in alopecia areata. About the study: Administration of oral tofacitinib to treated patients was at 5 to 10 mg twice daily. Scoring of severity for treated patients was based on percentage of affected scalp area.

V lost 3 bases, J lost 0 bases, and 3 bases lay in between. CDR1 is GTSNPN and CDR2 is SVGIG in the germline V gene (reference sequence). The CDR3 has 13 residues. Broader study findings: While patients received tofacitinib, many expanded lesional clones remained present in scalp and blood.

RNA, once extracted, was reverse transcribed into cDNA for use as the sequencing template. Produced via immunoSEQ multiplex PCR; TCRdb's table is partial and in-frame only. The sample includes 150,000 to 200,000 clones, 60% of them seen just once. The treatment is: oral pan-JAK inhibitor, 5-10 mg twice daily. This clone was observed a handful of times. The antigen is not known. Other DNA sequences within the sample encode an identical CDR3. Sequences were derived from CD4+ T cells sorted from blood, sampled at week 24, from a patient treated with tofacitinib. The chain is built from TRBV30 and TRBJ2-6; D remains unclear. The source is a human donor with alopecia areata. The CDR3 protein is CAWRVSGANVLTF. The DNA for the CDR3 is TGTGCCTGGAGAGTCTCTGGGGCCAACGTCCTGACTTTC.